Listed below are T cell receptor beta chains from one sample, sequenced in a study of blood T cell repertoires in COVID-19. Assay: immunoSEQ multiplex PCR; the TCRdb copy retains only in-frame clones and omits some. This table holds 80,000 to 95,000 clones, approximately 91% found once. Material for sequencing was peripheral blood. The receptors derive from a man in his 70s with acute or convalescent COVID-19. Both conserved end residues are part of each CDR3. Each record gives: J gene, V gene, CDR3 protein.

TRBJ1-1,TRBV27,CASSVQGPNTEAFF
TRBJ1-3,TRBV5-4,CASSPDSNSGNTIYF
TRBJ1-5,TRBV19,CASSSGQSSNQPQHF
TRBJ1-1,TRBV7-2,CASSTKNRYTEAFF
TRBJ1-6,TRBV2,CASSEWPTASSPLHF
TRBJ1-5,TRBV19,CASSIFTQRSNQPQHF
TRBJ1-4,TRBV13,CASSLGLQSSKLFF
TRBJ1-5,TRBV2,CASSDRISQHF
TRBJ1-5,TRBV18,CASSGGAGNQPQHF
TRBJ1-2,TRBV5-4,CASSLGTGVSYGYTF